This TCR beta chain stems from a study of immune evolution from preneoplasia to lung adenocarcinoma. Study results and caveats: From normal lung to invasive adenocarcinoma, top clone frequencies appeared to decrease. Clonality was highest in normal lung, lower in later-stage lesions apparently.

Resections took place in Japan or China from about 2013 to 2018. H&E slides confirmed each diagnosis, reviewed by two pathologists independently. Germline CDR1 is MNHNY and CDR2 is SVGAGI (reference sequence). CDR3 length: 16 residues. Trimming shortened V by 2 bases and J by 6 bases, and 17 bases separated the two germline ends. Data came from immunoSEQ multiplex PCR; TCRdb stores just in-frame clones and leaves some out. Of around 2,300 clones detected, approximately 85% appear once; the ten largest clones hold approximately 9.8%. For this clone: Its antigen is not identified.

The rearrangement joins TRBV6-6 to TRBJ1-3, with D possibly being TRBD1 (6 bases). The sample comprised FFPE normal lung tissue adjacent to the tumor. The sequence derives from a person aged 50 to 59 with lung adenocarcinoma. DNA of the CDR3: TGTGCCAGCAGTTACCTCGTTTCAGGGGTTGTAAACACCATATATTTT. Its protein is CASSYLVSGVVNTIYF.